This passage covers 24 T cell receptor beta chains from one sample sequenced in a study of T cell responses to AZD1222 COVID-19 vaccine (dated by TCRdb to the early 2020s). The library was generated by the immunoSEQ multiplex PCR assay. The clones in this table, taken by TCRdb from immuneACCESS, are in-frame only. Not every clone is retained; where verified, under half of the shortfall comes from an unresolved V gene, and the cause of the rest is unknown. The sample includes 90,000 to 100,000 clones, with about 85% observed a single time. Approximately 2.9% of the sample is taken by the ten largest. Interpreted using the paper, the time point label stands for: baseline before first vaccination. The specimen was peripheral blood, collected on day 0 of AZD1222 vaccination. These receptor sequences come from an adult in good health.

This clone was seen only a few times. V is TRBV4-1 and J is TRBJ2-1, with TRBD2 matching over 10 bases. CDR3 length equals 17 residues. V trimming: 0 bases; J trimming: 8 bases; junction bases outside the gene matches: 10. CDR1 and CDR2 (germline): MGHRA, YSYEKL. The CDR3, as DNA: TGCGCCAGCAGCCAAGAGAGCGGGAGGGCCCTCGGGTATGAGCAGTTCTTC. Residues: CASSQESGRALGYEQFF.

Only a few counts were recorded for this clone. This chain connects TRBV7-3 to TRBJ2-6; weak D call: TRBD1 (6 bases). Trimming removed 1 base at V and 0 bases at J, with 13 bases between. The germline CDR1 and CDR2 sequences are SGHTA and FQGTGA. The CDR3 runs 18 residues. This chain's CDR3 is CASSLIGQLGSGANVLTF. In DNA form, the CDR3 reads TGTGCCAGCAGCTTAATCGGACAGTTGGGCTCTGGGGCCAACGTCCTGACTTTC.

Of note for this clone: The junction shows a germline mismatch at one end, possibly a read error. The V gene is TRBV5-1, the J gene TRBJ1-5, with D unclear. The CDR3 is 15 amino acids. Germline V gene sequence: CDR1 SGHRS, CDR2 YFSETQ. CDR3: CASSLVYGSNQPQHF. Here the CDR3 DNA reads TGTGCCAGCAGCTTGGTGTATGGGAGCAATCAGCCCCAGCATTTT.

The chain recombines TRBV9 with TRBJ2-3; D unresolved. Germline CDR1 and CDR2: SGDLS and YYNGEE. Trimming pared 4 bases from V and 2 bases from J, leaving 11 bases between. The CDR3 has 14 residues. The CDR3 spells CASSMFVNTDTQYF. In nucleotides, the CDR3 is TGTGCCAGCAGCATGTTCGTCAACACAGATACGCAGTATTTT. Based on the CDR3 plus reference TRBV9 and TRBJ2-3, the full variable domain is DSGVTQTPKHLITATGQRVTLRCSPRSGDLSVYWYQQSLDQGLQFLIQYYNGEERAKGNILERFSAQQFPDLHSELNLSSLELGDSALYFCASSMFVNTDTQYFGPGTRLTVL.

As regards this clone: This specimen includes other DNA sequences encoding the same CDR3. The gene calls are TRBV4-3 and TRBJ1-6, with TRBD1 matching 8 bases. Germline trimming cut 0 bases from V and 7 bases from J; bases unmatched to any gene: 5. Germline lookup yields CDR1 LGHNA and CDR2 YSLEER. The CDR3 runs to 16 residues. The CDR3 region has the DNA TGCGCCAGCAGCCAAGATTTGACAGGGGCCAATTCACCCCTCCACTTT. Its protein is CASSQDLTGANSPLHF.

This clone was counted only a few times. The chain recombines TRBV9 with TRBJ1-6; D might be TRBD1 (5 bases). Germline V lookup: CDR1 SGDLS, CDR2 YYNGEE. V shed 3 bases and J shed 7 bases, with 11 bases lying between them. This CDR3 comprises 14 residues. The CDR3 sequence: CASSDGTRNSPLHF. The CDR3, as DNA: TGTGCCAGCAGCGACGGGACGAGGAATTCACCCCTCCACTTT.

The count of this clone is one. The chain carries TRBV21-1 and TRBJ2-7; the D call of TRBD1 is as the table states it, not checked on the DNA. TRBV21-1 is flagged as a pseudogene. CDR3 length: 16 residues. This CDR3 reads CASSKLSAAGGYEQYV. CDR3 nucleotides: TGTGCCAGCAGCAAACTTAGCGCCGCAGGGGGCTACGAGCAGTACGTC.

The chain couples TRBV7-2 to TRBJ1-6; 8 bases are a match to TRBD1. Germline V lookup: CDR1 SGHTA, CDR2 FQGNSA. This CDR3 contains 15 residues. V lost 3 bases and J lost 5; bases outside the gene matches: 3. Here the CDR3 DNA reads TGTGCCAGCAGCTTTGACAGGGGAAATAATTCACCCCTCCACTTT. Protein sequence: CASSFDRGNNSPLHF.

This sequence joins TRBV27 and TRBJ1-1; D is possibly TRBD1 (5 bases). The germline gives CDR1 MNHEY, CDR2 SMNVEV (reference sequence). The CDR3 spans 16 residues. V was pared by 0 bases and J by 1 base, with 12 bases between. CDR3 sequence reads: CASSLSVGGANTEAFF. As DNA, the CDR3 is TGTGCCAGCAGTTTATCCGTGGGAGGGGCGAACACTGAAGCTTTCTTT.

This chain links TRBV7-9 with TRBJ2-3, with 10 positions matching TRBD2. Germline CDR1 and CDR2: SEHNR and FQNEAQ (reference sequence). This CDR3 comprises 17 residues. V lost 4 bases and J lost 5; bases outside the gene matches: 12. The CDR3 DNA is TGTGCCAGCAGCTCCTCAGCGGGAGGGCCATTGAAAGATACGCAGTATTTT. It yields the protein CASSSSAGGPLKDTQYF. Together with reference TRBV7-9 and TRBJ2-3, the CDR3 gives the full variable domain: DTGVSQNPRHKITKRGQNVTFRCDPISEHNRLYWYRQTLGQGPEFLTYFQNEAQLEKSRLLSDRFSAERPKGSFSTLEIQRTEQGDSAMYLCASSSSAGGPLKDTQYFGPGTRLTVL.

The rearrangement uses TRBV2 and TRBJ1-3; D is ambiguous. Trimming took off 5 bases at V and 2 bases at J, with 4 bases between the two ends. Per the germline V gene, CDR1 is SNHLY and CDR2 is FYNNEI. CDR3 length: 12 amino acids. DNA for the CDR3: TGTGCCAGCAGTCTCGCTGGAAACACCATATATTTT. Its translation is CASSLAGNTIYF.

V and J are TRBV19 and TRBJ1-3; 10 nucleotides align to TRBD1. Per germline, CDR1 LNHDA and CDR2 SQIVND (reference sequence). The CDR3 is 15 residues long. V gave up 4 bases and J gave up 3 bases; unmatched junction bases: 3. DNA of the CDR3: TGTGCCAGTAGTAGACAGGGGGCAGGTGGAAACACCATATATTTT. Its translation is CASSRQGAGGNTIYF.

CDR3 protein: CASSGAGEDYGYTF. The CDR3 nucleotides are TGCGCCAGCAGCGGGGCGGGGGAGGACTATGGCTACACCTTC. The rearrangement links TRBV5-1 to TRBJ1-2, with D perhaps matching TRBD1 (5 bases). The CDR3 runs to 14 residues. V was cut by 4 bases and J by 3 bases, with 13 bases left in between. CDR1 and CDR2 (germline): SGHRS, YFSETQ.

V gene TRBV6-5 combines with J gene TRBJ1-6; D unclear. The CDR3 spans 15 residues. CDR1 MNHEY and CDR2 SVGAGI come from the germline V gene. V shed 0 bases and J shed 7 bases, with 10 bases lying between them. The CDR3 protein is CASSYSVRLNSPLHF. As DNA, the CDR3 is TGTGCCAGCAGTTACTCGGTGCGACTGAATTCACCCCTCCACTTT.

This clone was found once. V usage is TRBV24-1 and J usage is TRBJ1-5; possibly TRBD1 for D (5 bases). The CDR3 runs to 15 residues. V lost 4 bases to trimming and J lost 7 bases, with 16 bases between them. CDR1 is KGHDR and CDR2 is SFDVKD in the germline V gene. The CDR3 nucleotides read TGTGCCACCAGTGAAGGTCGAGGGGCAGGGCAGCCCCAGCATTTT. It yields the protein CATSEGRGAGQPQHF.

The rearrangement links TRBV18 to TRBJ2-7, with D possibly matching TRBD1 (6 bases). The CDR3 runs to 14 residues. Germline CDR1 is KGHSH and CDR2 is LQKENI. Trimming shortened V by 3 bases and J by 5 bases, and 14 bases separated the two germline ends. The CDR3 loop is CASSPPGHPNEQYV. In DNA form, the CDR3 reads TGTGCCAGCTCACCCCCGGGACACCCCAACGAGCAGTACGTC.

The rearrangement links TRBV6-1 to TRBJ2-5; unclear D gene. Germline-derived CDR1 and CDR2 are MNHNS and SASEGT. V lost 2 bases to trimming and J lost 3 bases, with 4 bases between them. This CDR3 has 12 residues. This CDR3 is CASSEKKETQYF. The CDR3 coding sequence is TGTGCCAGCAGTGAAAAGAAAGAGACCCAGTACTTC.

The chain employs TRBV4-1 and TRBJ1-1; 7 bases align to TRBD1. The V gene's germline CDR1 is MGHRA and CDR2 YSYEKL. J was trimmed by 1 base and V by 5 bases; bases with no gene match: 13. This CDR3 region has 17 residues. The CDR3 sequence is CASSSAGKRTGNTEAFF. CDR3 bases: TGCGCCAGCAGCTCGGCGGGGAAGAGGACAGGGAACACTGAAGCTTTCTTT.

The chain couples TRBV7-2 to TRBJ2-4, with D tentatively TRBD1 (6 bases). The V and J ends lost 8 bases and 6 bases respectively, with 14 bases between them. Germline V gene sequence: CDR1 SGHTA, CDR2 FQGNSA. This CDR3 region has 13 residues. In DNA form, the CDR3 reads TGTGCCAGCGGAGAGGGGGTCGGAAACATTCAGTACTTC. The encoded protein is CASGEGVGNIQYF.

In this sample, this clone turned up once. The chain has TRBV9 and TRBJ1-6; no clear D gene. Trimming took 1 base from V and 4 from J, leaving 6 bases between them. Germline lookup yields CDR1 SGDLS and CDR2 YYNGEE. This CDR3 contains 14 residues. In nucleotides, the CDR3 is TGTGCCAGCAGCGTAAGCGGATATAATTCACCCCTCCACTTT. Translating gives CASSVSGYNSPLHF.

The chain joins TRBV4-3 to TRBJ1-2; D gene unclear. V was clipped by 0 bases and J by 3 bases, with 8 bases between them. Germline CDR1 and CDR2: LGHNA and YSLEER. This CDR3 region has 14 residues. CDR3 sequence reads: CASSQDQRDYGYTF. The CDR3 nucleotides are TGCGCCAGCAGCCAAGATCAGAGAGACTATGGCTACACCTTC.

This chain links TRBV29-1 with TRBJ1-4; D is unclear. The length of the CDR3 is 12 residues. Germline V gives CDR1 SQVTM, CDR2 ANQGSEA. The V end was cut by 4 bases, the J end by 3 bases, with 6 bases between. Here the CDR3 reads CSVALPNEKLFF. Here the CDR3 DNA reads TGCAGCGTTGCTTTGCCTAATGAAAAACTGTTTTTT.

This clone has only one observation. V is TRBV18 and J is TRBJ2-2; 8 positions agree with TRBD2. Germline lookup yields CDR1 KGHSH and CDR2 LQKENI. The CDR3 is 17 residues long. Unmatched junction bases numbered 7, after V lost 2 bases and J lost 2 bases. Written as DNA, the CDR3 is TGTGCCAGCTCACCAACGGCCGGGGGGGGAAACACCGGGGAGCTGTTTTTT. This encodes CASSPTAGGGNTGELFF.

The chain combines TRBV27 with TRBJ1-1; TRBD1 agrees at 9 bases. Germline values: CDR1 MNHEY, CDR2 SMNVEV (reference sequence). Trimming took 4 bases from V and 5 from J; bases not matched to a gene: 5. The CDR3 totals 14 residues. CDR3: CASSYDRGRTEAFF. The CDR3 bases are TGTGCCAGCAGTTACGACAGGGGGAGAACTGAAGCTTTCTTT.